The T cell receptor (beta chain) under discussion was sequenced for a study of blood T cell repertoires in COVID-19. Assay used: immunoSEQ multiplex PCR; TCRdb lists only in-frame clones, some missing. The table records approximately 94,000 clones, roughly 87% of them present only once. The TCR originated in a man in his thirties or forties in a cohort sampled during active COVID-19. The source material was peripheral blood.

Written as DNA, the CDR3 is TGCGCCAGCAGTAACCGACAGGGAGCTTCACCCCTCCACTTT. Translated, it gives CASSNRQGASPLHF. The chain is built from TRBV10-1 and TRBJ1-6, with 7 bases lining up with TRBD1. V was pared by 5 bases and J by 9 bases, with 7 bases of the junction left unmatched. CDR1 and CDR2 (germline): WNHNN, SYGVQD (reference sequence). CDR3 length equals 14 residues.